This T cell receptor beta chain was recovered during a study of Tregs in tolerant kidney transplant recipients. Broader study findings: Expanding Tregs on activated donor B cells appeared to best identify donor-specific TCRbeta clones. Donor-specific Treg expansion exceeded global Treg expansion in tolerant patients, suggesting antigen drive. Few patients were studied, so findings need validation in larger groups.

Trimming at V came to 1 base and at J to 1 base, leaving 9 bases not matched to a gene. This CDR3 spans 19 amino acids. With regard to this clone: What it recognizes is unknown. The read is 3 residues too short to cover the CDR3 end, so that end is filled in from the germline J gene.

Method: immunoSEQ multiplex PCR; TCRdb's copy keeps in-frame clones and lacks some. Seen in this sample are some 31,000 clones; the ten most common clones hold approximately 7.3%. The sample in question was CD8+ T cells from blood, obtained before the transplant. The chain is built from TRBV12-3 or TRBV12-4 and TRBJ2-7, with 14 positions matching TRBD2. The TCR was taken from a human donor who received a combined kidney and bone marrow transplant. The part of the CDR3 DNA that was read is TGTGCCAGCAGTTTAGGTTGGACTAGCGGGGGGATAGAATCCTACGAG. It codes for CASSLGWTSGGIESYE. The full CDR3 protein is CASSLGWTSGGIESYEQYF.